The clone carrying this T cell receptor beta chain was counted between two and nine times. Its cognate antigen is unknown. Profiled with immunoSEQ multiplex PCR; TCRdb holds only in-frame clones, not every one. Among about 56,000 clones listed, approximately 97% were seen once. The source of the sample is a study of siplizumab effects on memory and regulatory T cells. Study results and caveats: No assignable naive or memory phenotype existed for roughly 80-96% of proliferating CD4+ or CD8+ clones. Naive T cells apparently outstripped memory cells in diversity and seemed major alloresponse contributors.

From germline, CDR1 is MGHDK and CDR2 SYGVNS. The CDR3 covers 11 residues. Trimming removed 4 bases from V and 7 bases from J, with 8 bases in between. The source of this sequence is a human donor in good health. This rearrangement joins TRBV25-1 to TRBJ2-7; D is uncertain. The sequencing sample was made of naive CD8+ T cells sorted from blood. The CDR3 sequence: CASSGAVEQYF. CDR3 in DNA: TGTGCCAGCAGTGGGGCAGTAGAGCAGTACTTC.